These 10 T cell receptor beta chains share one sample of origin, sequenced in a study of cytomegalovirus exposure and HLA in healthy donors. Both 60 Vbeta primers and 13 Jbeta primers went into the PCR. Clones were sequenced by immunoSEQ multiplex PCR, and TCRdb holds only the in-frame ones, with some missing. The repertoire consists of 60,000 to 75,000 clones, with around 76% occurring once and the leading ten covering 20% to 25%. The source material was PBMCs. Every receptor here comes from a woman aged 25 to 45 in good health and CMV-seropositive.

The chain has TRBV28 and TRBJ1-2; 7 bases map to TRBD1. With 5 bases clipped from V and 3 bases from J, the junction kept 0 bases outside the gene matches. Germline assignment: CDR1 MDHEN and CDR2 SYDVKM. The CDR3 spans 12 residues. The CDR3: CASSQGDYGYTF. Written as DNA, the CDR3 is TGTGCCAGCAGTCAGGGGGACTATGGCTACACCTTC.

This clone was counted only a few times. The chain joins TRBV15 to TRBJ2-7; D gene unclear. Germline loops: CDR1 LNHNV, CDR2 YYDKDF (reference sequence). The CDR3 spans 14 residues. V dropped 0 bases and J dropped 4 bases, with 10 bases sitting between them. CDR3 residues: CATSRDRRGYEQYF. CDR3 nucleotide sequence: TGTGCCACCAGCAGAGACCGCAGAGGTTACGAGCAGTACTTC.

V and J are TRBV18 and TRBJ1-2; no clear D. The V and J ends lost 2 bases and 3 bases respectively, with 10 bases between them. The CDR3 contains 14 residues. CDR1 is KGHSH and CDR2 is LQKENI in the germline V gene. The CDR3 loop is CASSPGRADYGYTF. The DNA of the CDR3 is TGTGCCAGCTCACCAGGCAGAGCGGACTATGGCTACACCTTC.

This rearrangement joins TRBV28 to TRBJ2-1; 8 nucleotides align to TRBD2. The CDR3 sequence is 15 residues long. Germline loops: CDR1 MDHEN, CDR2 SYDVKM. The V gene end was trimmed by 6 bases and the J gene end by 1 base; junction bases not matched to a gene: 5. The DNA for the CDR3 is TGTGCCAGCAGCCTTAGCGGGATGTCCTACAATGAGCAGTTCTTC. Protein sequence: CASSLSGMSYNEQFF.

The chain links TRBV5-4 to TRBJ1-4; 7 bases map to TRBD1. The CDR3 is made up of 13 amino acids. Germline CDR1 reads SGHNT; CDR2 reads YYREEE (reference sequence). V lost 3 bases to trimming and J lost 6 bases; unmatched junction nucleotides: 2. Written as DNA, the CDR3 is TGTGCCAGCAGCTGGGGGACAGATGAAAAACTGTTTTTT. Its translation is CASSWGTDEKLFF.

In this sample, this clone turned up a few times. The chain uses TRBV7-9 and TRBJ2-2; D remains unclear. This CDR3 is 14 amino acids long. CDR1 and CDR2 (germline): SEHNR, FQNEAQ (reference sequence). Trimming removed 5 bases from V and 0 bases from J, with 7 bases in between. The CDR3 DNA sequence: TGTGCCAGCAGCCCCACTCCGAACACCGGGGAGCTGTTTTTT. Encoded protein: CASSPTPNTGELFF.

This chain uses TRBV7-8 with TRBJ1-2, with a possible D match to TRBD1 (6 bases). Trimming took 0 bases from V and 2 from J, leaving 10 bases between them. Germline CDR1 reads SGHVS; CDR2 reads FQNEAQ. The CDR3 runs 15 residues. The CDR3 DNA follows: TGTGCCAGCAGCTTAGCACCGCAGGGGAACTATGGCTACACCTTC. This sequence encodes CASSLAPQGNYGYTF. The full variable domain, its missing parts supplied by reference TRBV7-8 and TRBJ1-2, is GAGVSQSPRYKVAKRGQDVALRCDPISGHVSLFWYQQALGQGPEFLTYFQNEAQLDKSGLPSDRFFAERPEGSVSTLKIQRTQQEDSAVYLCASSLAPQGNYGYTFGSGTRLTVV.

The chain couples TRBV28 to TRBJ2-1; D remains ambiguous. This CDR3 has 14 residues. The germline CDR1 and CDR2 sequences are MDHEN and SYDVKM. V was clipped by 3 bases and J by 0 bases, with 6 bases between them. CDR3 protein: CASSFSSSYNEQFF. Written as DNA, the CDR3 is TGTGCCAGCAGTTTCTCTAGCTCCTACAATGAGCAGTTCTTC.

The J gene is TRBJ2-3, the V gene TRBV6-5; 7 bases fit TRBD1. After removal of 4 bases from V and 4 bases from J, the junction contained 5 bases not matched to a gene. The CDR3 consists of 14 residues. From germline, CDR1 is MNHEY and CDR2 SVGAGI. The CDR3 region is CASSLQGFPDTQYF. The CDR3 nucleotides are TGTGCCAGCAGTTTACAGGGGTTTCCAGATACGCAGTATTTT.

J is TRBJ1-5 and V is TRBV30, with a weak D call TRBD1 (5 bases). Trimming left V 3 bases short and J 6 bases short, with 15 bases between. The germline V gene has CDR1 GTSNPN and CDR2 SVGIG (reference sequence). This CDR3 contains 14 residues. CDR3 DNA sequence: TGTGCCTGGAGAGGGGAGGGGCCTAGTCAGCCCCAGCATTTT. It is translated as CAWRGEGPSQPQHF.